The source of this TCR beta chain is a study of blood T cell repertoires in COVID-19. Study information: Nucleic acid was either cDNA or gDNA, and it came from T cells, B-cell-depleted T cells, or PBMCs.

Using immunoSEQ multiplex PCR, the repertoire was profiled, and TCRdb retains in-frame clones only, with some absent. The sample shows about 170,000 clones, around four fifths of them seen only once. As concerns this clone: The identical CDR3 is also encoded by other nucleotide sequences in the sample.

The V end was cut by 0 bases, the J end by 4 bases, with 10 bases between. Germline V gene sequence: CDR1 SGDLS, CDR2 YYNGEE. There are 14 residues in the CDR3. The V gene is TRBV9, the J gene TRBJ1-2; maybe TRBD1 (6 bases). Sequenced material: peripheral blood. The source is a woman of 80 years or more with COVID-19, enrolled during active disease. CDR3 bases: TGTGCCAGCAGCGTAGAGGACAGAGCCTATGGCTACACCTTC. Encoded protein: CASSVEDRAYGYTF.